The 25 T cell receptor beta chains in this list originate from one sample, sequenced in a study of a mutant IDH1 vaccine in newly diagnosed glioma (TCRdb year 2021). The library was made by the immunoSEQ multiplex PCR assay. Held by TCRdb, this immuneACCESS table contains in-frame sequences only and omits some clones. Under half of the omission traces to an unresolved V gene where checked; the cause of the rest is unknown. The sample includes 40,000 to 45,000 clones, with 75% to 85% observed a single time. The ten largest clones take up approximately 4.8% of the sample. The time point tag for this specimen amounts to: week 35, safety follow-up. Each vaccine dose was 300 ug of a 20-mer mutant IDH1 peptide in Montanide, given subcutaneously with topical imiquimod. These receptors have no known antigen. Here the sequenced sample was PBMCs, taken from a glioma patient whose treatment included an IDH1 peptide vaccine. These receptors were taken from a woman in her forties or fifties with glioma.

The CDR3 DNA follows: TGTGCCAGCAGTCCGGGACTCGCAAAGCAGTTCTTC. Translated: CASSPGLAKQFF. This chain links TRBV25-1 with TRBJ2-1, with a tentative D call TRBD2 (6 bases). Trimming left V 5 bases short and J 11 bases short, with 13 bases between. Germline V gene lookup returns CDR1 MGHDK and CDR2 SYGVNS. The CDR3 sequence is 12 residues long.

The V gene is TRBV14, the J gene TRBJ2-7, with a tentative D call TRBD2 (6 bases). The CDR3 runs 13 residues. Germline CDR1 is SGHDN and CDR2 is FVKESK. V was clipped by 7 bases and J by 8 bases, with 18 bases between them. CDR3 sequence: CASNIRRGKQQYF. The CDR3 coding sequence is TGTGCCAGCAACATAAGGAGGGGTAAACAGCAGTACTTC.

The rearrangement joins TRBV6-6 to TRBJ2-7; 12 nucleotides match TRBD1. Per germline, CDR1 MNHNY and CDR2 SVGAGI (reference sequence). Unmatched junction bases numbered 1, after V lost 2 bases and J lost 2 bases. This CDR3 spans 15 amino acids. The CDR3 protein is CASSYGTGGPYEQYF. As DNA, the CDR3 is TGTGCCAGCAGTTACGGGACAGGGGGCCCCTACGAGCAGTACTTC.

The rearrangement uses TRBV4-3 and TRBJ1-6, with TRBD1 as a possible D gene (5 bases). This CDR3 is 16 amino acids long. Germline V gene data show CDR1 as LGHNA and CDR2 as YSLEER. V lost 3 bases, J lost 9 bases, and 18 bases lay in between. CDR3 residues: CASSQGPSLQGSPLHF. The CDR3 region has the DNA TGCGCCAGCAGCCAGGGGCCCTCACTCCAGGGTTCACCCCTCCACTTT.

The chain is built from TRBV6-4 and TRBJ2-3; 8 nucleotides line up with TRBD2. The CDR3 runs to 15 residues. CDR1 and CDR2 from the germline V gene are MRHNA and SNTAGT. After removal of 5 bases from V and 1 base from J, the junction contained 5 bases not matched to a gene. This chain's CDR3 is CASSPETSGTDTQYF. DNA of the CDR3: TGTGCCAGCAGTCCCGAGACTAGCGGCACAGATACGCAGTATTTT.

V and J are TRBV4-3 and TRBJ2-2; 13 nucleotides line up with TRBD2. Per the germline V gene, CDR1 is LGHNA and CDR2 is YSLEER. This CDR3 region has 17 residues. V shed 2 bases, J shed 6 bases, and the junction held 6 bases outside the gene matches. CDR3: CASSQPTSGGLAGELFF. DNA of the CDR3: TGCGCCAGCAGCCAACCGACTAGCGGGGGGCTCGCCGGGGAGCTGTTTTTT.

The chain couples TRBV6-1 to TRBJ1-5; perhaps TRBD1 as D (5 bases). Germline assignment: CDR1 MNHNS and CDR2 SASEGT. The CDR3 has 15 residues. V was clipped by 7 bases and J by 5 bases, with 18 bases between them. CDR3 DNA: TGTGCCAGCATTCCCGCGATTGGGGGTTATCAGCCCCAGCATTTT. It yields the protein CASIPAIGGYQPQHF.

The CDR3 bases are TGCGCCAGCAGCTTGTTTGGGCCGAACACCGGGGAGCTGTTTTTT. Translated: CASSLFGPNTGELFF. The rearrangement uses TRBV5-1 and TRBJ2-2, with D unresolved. V was clipped by 1 base and J by 0 bases, with 7 bases between them. This CDR3 comprises 15 residues. Germline CDR1 reads SGHRS; CDR2 reads YFSETQ.

The chain combines TRBV27 with TRBJ1-4, with D unresolved. Trimming left V 0 bases short and J 5 bases short, with 7 bases between. This CDR3 has 14 residues. Germline CDR1 and CDR2: MNHEY and SMNVEV (reference sequence). The CDR3 DNA is TGTGCCAGCAGTTTATCCGCGGGGAATGAAAAACTGTTTTTT. Amino acid sequence: CASSLSAGNEKLFF.

The J gene is TRBJ1-5, the V gene TRBV5-1; D gene unclear. The ends were cut back, 5 bases at V and 6 bases at J, with 24 bases in the middle. The length of the CDR3 is 17 residues. The germline CDR1 and CDR2 sequences are SGHRS and YFSETQ. The DNA for the CDR3 is TGCGCCAGCAGGACACCACCTCCAAGGGAGGGAGGTCAGCCCCAGCATTTT. Translating gives CASRTPPPREGGQPQHF.

This clone was detected only once. The genes are TRBV6-6 and TRBJ1-2; D may be TRBD1 (6 bases). Trimming removed 2 bases at V and 8 bases at J, with 21 bases between. Germline V gives CDR1 MNHNY, CDR2 SVGAGI (reference sequence). This CDR3 comprises 16 residues. CDR3 coding DNA: TGTGCCAGCAGTTACAAGACAGGCAAACCTACGGACGGCTACACCTTC. Its translation is CASSYKTGKPTDGYTF.

The chain employs TRBV10-2 and TRBJ1-3, with D perhaps matching TRBD1 (5 bases). Germline loops: CDR1 WSHSY, CDR2 SAAADI. The V and J ends lost 6 bases and 4 bases respectively, with 16 bases between them. The CDR3 loop spans 15 amino acids. The CDR3 region is CASSEKGTGGNTIYF. The CDR3 DNA reads as TGCGCCAGCAGCGAAAAAGGGACCGGGGGAAACACCATATATTTT.

The rearrangement links TRBV9 to TRBJ1-2, with 8 positions matching TRBD1. The CDR3 is made up of 13 amino acids. The germline V gene has CDR1 SGDLS and CDR2 YYNGEE. The V gene end was trimmed by 2 bases and the J gene end by 7 bases; junction bases not matched to a gene: 4. CDR3 nucleotide sequence: TGTGCCAGCAGCGTGACAGGGGAGGGTGGCTACACCTTC. Residues: CASSVTGEGGYTF.

The rearrangement links TRBV6-4 to TRBJ1-6; D may be TRBD1 (6 bases). The germline CDR1 and CDR2 sequences are MRHNA and SNTAGT. This CDR3 comprises 14 residues. Trimming shortened V by 3 bases and J by 5 bases, and 8 bases separated the two germline ends. The CDR3 DNA follows: TGTGCCAGCAGTGAATCAGGGGATAATTCACCCCTCCACTTT. Its protein product is CASSESGDNSPLHF.

This chain uses TRBV5-6 with TRBJ2-7; D might be TRBD2 (5 bases). The CDR3 runs to 13 residues. V was shortened by 2 bases and J by 2 bases, with 8 bases between the two germline ends. The germline V gene encodes CDR1 SGHDT and CDR2 YYEEEE. The CDR3: CASSFEGTYEQYF. CDR3 in DNA: TGTGCCAGCAGCTTTGAGGGTACCTACGAGCAGTACTTC. Drawing the rest from reference TRBV5-6 and TRBJ2-7, the complete variable domain is DAGVTQSPTHLIKTRGQQVTLRCSPKSGHDTVSWYQQALGQGPQFIFQYYEEEERQRGNFPDRFSGHQFPNYSSELNVNALLLGDSALYLCASSFEGTYEQYFGPGTRLTVT.

This rearrangement joins TRBV15 to TRBJ2-7; the D is unclear. This CDR3 is 14 amino acids long. CDR1 is LNHNV, CDR2 YYDKDF, per germline (reference sequence). V lost 0 bases and J lost 2, with 8 bases in between. The CDR3 reads CATSRDRQTYEQYF. The CDR3 nucleotides read TGTGCCACCAGCAGAGATCGCCAGACCTACGAGCAGTACTTC. Combining the CDR3 with reference TRBV15 and TRBJ2-7 gives the whole variable domain DAMVIQNPRYQVTQFGKPVTLSCSQTLNHNVMYWYQQKSSQAPKLLFHYYDKDFNNEADTPDNFQSRRPNTSFCFLDIRSPGLGDTAMYLCATSRDRQTYEQYFGPGTRLTVT.

The chain employs TRBV6-1 and TRBJ2-1; D might be TRBD2 (6 bases). CDR1 MNHNS and CDR2 SASEGT come from the germline V gene. The CDR3 consists of 13 residues. V was trimmed by 5 bases and J by 8 bases, leaving 13 bases between them. The CDR3 reads CASSQTSWDEQFF. The DNA of the CDR3 is TGTGCCAGCAGTCAAACTAGCTGGGATGAGCAGTTCTTC.

The chain joins TRBV7-8 to TRBJ2-1; TRBD2 agrees at 9 bases. V shed 4 bases, J shed 7 bases, and the junction held 11 bases outside the gene matches. Germline V gene sequence: CDR1 SGHVS, CDR2 FQNEAQ. This CDR3 contains 16 residues. DNA of the CDR3: TGTGCCAGCAGCTCCCTGGCGGGGGGGGCCATAAATGAGCAGTTCTTC. Translated, it gives CASSSLAGGAINEQFF.

The chain recombines TRBV7-2 with TRBJ1-5; D gene unclear. This CDR3 region has 15 residues. Per the germline V gene, CDR1 is SGHTA and CDR2 is FQGNSA. With 0 bases removed from V and 7 bases from J, the gap between germline ends came to 13 bases. This CDR3 reads CASSLAPTAGQPQHF. The CDR3, as DNA: TGTGCCAGCAGCTTAGCGCCTACAGCAGGACAGCCCCAGCATTTT.

The chain joins TRBV7-2 to TRBJ1-4, with 8 bases matching TRBD1. Looked up from germline, CDR1 is SGHTA and CDR2 is FQGNSA. This CDR3 region has 16 residues. Unmatched junction bases numbered 8, after V lost 3 bases and J lost 5 bases. CDR3 residues: CASSFKTGAPNEKLFF. In DNA, the CDR3 is TGTGCCAGCAGCTTTAAGACAGGGGCCCCGAATGAAAAACTGTTTTTT.

The chain has TRBV2 and TRBJ1-4; possible D gene TRBD1, 6 bases. CDR3 length equals 14 residues. From germline, CDR1 is SNHLY and CDR2 FYNNEI. Deletions cut 4 bases from V and 8 bases from J, with 14 bases between. This chain's CDR3 is CASSVWGLQEKLFF. DNA of the CDR3: TGTGCCAGCAGTGTGTGGGGGCTCCAGGAAAAACTGTTTTTT.

The chain is built from TRBV4-1 and TRBJ1-5; D not resolved. Trimming shortened V by 0 bases and J by 3 bases, and 12 bases separated the two germline ends. The CDR3 totals 16 residues. Germline CDR1 MGHRA, CDR2 YSYEKL. CDR3 region: CASSQETERFNQPQHF. The CDR3 bases are TGCGCCAGCAGCCAAGAAACGGAACGGTTCAATCAGCCCCAGCATTTT.

The V gene is TRBV9, the J gene TRBJ1-4, with 12 nucleotides matching TRBD1. With V trimmed by 2 bases and J by 8 bases, 4 bases remained unmatched. The CDR3 runs 15 residues. Germline CDR1 reads SGDLS; CDR2 reads YYNGEE. The CDR3 loop reads CASSVGQGAHEKLFF. DNA of the CDR3: TGTGCCAGCAGCGTGGGACAGGGGGCGCACGAAAAACTGTTTTTT.

The CDR3 DNA reads TGTGCCAGCAGCCAAGAGATGAGGGGGACTGAAGCTTTCTTT. Its protein product is CASSQEMRGTEAFF. This chain uses TRBV4-2 with TRBJ1-1; maybe TRBD1 (6 bases). The germline gives CDR1 LGHNA, CDR2 YNFKEQ. This CDR3 region has 14 residues. Trimming removed 0 bases from V and 5 bases from J, with 10 bases in between.

The V gene is TRBV25-1, the J gene TRBJ2-2; tentative D call: TRBD1 (5 bases). Trimming left V 6 bases short and J 5 bases short, with 25 bases between. The germline V gene has CDR1 MGHDK and CDR2 SYGVNS. This CDR3 comprises 18 residues. The DNA for the CDR3 is TGTGCCAGCAGGGACATCTCTGGGTCCTCCGGTGGAACCGGGGAGCTGTTTTTT. It yields the protein CASRDISGSSGGTGELFF.